The text below deals with one T cell receptor (beta chain). The junction departs from germline at one end; a sequencing error may be responsible. The entry originates in a study of tumor and adjacent non-tumor tissue in lung cancer. No cell sorting was done before RNA was extracted from the tissue. The normal lung tissue was taken more than 3 cm from the tumor edge. CDR3 length: 19 residues. Germline CDR1 is MNHEY and CDR2 is SVGAGI. TCRbeta libraries were built with three rounds of nested PCR, modified from ARM-PCR. TCRdb reprocessed the multiplex PCR reads via MiXCR and lists one record per CDR3 protein. Of about 60,000 distinct CDR3 sequences in the sample, roughly two thirds were seen once.

Material: distant non-tumor lung tissue. V gene TRBV6-5 combines with J gene TRBJ1-5; the D is unclear. This sequence was found in a man aged 65 to 85 with non-small cell lung cancer. CDR3 in amino acids: CASTKRPPGQAYSIQPQHF. In DNA, the CDR3 is TGTGCCAGCACAAAAAGGCCGCCCGGGCAGGCCTATAGCATTCAGCCCCAGCATTTT.